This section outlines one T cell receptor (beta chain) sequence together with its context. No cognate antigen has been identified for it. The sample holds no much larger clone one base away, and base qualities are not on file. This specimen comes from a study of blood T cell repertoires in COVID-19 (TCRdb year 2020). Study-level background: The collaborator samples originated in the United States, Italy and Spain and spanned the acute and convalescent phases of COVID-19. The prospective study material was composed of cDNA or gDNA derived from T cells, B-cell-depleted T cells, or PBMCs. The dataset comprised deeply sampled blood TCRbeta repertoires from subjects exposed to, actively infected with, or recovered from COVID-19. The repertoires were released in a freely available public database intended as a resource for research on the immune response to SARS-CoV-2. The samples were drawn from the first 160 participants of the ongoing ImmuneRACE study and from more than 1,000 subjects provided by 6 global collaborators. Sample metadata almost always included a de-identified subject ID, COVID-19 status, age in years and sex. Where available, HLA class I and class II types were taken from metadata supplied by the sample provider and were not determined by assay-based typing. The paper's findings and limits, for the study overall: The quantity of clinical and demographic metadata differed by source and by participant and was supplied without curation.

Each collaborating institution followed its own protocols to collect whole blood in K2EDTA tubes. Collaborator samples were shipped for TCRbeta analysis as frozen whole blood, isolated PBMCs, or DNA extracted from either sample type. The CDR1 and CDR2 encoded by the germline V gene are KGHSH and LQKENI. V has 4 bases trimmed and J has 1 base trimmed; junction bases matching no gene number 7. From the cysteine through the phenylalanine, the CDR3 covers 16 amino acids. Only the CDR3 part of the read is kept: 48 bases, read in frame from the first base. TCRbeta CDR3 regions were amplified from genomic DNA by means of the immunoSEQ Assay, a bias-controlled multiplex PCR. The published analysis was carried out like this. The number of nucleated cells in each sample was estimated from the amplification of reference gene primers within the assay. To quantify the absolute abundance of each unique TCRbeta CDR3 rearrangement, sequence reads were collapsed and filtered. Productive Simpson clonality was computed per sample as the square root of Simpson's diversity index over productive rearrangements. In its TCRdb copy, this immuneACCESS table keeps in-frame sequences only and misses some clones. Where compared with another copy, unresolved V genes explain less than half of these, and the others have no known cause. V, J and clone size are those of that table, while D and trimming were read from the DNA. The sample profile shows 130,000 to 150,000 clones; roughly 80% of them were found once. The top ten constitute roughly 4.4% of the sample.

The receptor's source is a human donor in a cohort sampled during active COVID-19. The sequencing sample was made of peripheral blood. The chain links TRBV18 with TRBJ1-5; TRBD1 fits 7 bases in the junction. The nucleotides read TGTGCCAGCTCACAGTTTGACAGGGACAGCAATCAGCCCCAGCATTTT. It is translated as CASSQFDRDSNQPQHF.